This TCR beta chain was profiled in a study of T cells in Graves' hyperthyroidism and ophthalmopathy. Study overall: Before treatment of any kind, peripheral blood was taken at initial diagnosis. Findings and caveats of the study: A 13 V-J signature model discriminated ophthalmopathy versus stable hyperthyroidism. Within blood appeared most thyroid clonotypes that had expanded above 0.001.

The CDR3 length is 14 residues. Trimming shortened V by 2 bases and J by 5 bases, and 13 bases separated the two germline ends. Per germline, CDR1 SQVTM and CDR2 ANQGSEA. Exclusion of a patient resulted from uncontrolled infection, other autoimmune disease, pregnancy or lactation. RNA transcripts yielded amplified TCR beta CDR3 regions. Primed by the HTBI set, a first-round RT-PCR was run on the TCR CDR3. TCRdb independently ran MiXCR on the multiplex PCR reads; one entry per CDR3 protein. The profile shows over 120,000 distinct CDR3 sequences, 22% of them singletons. In the case of this clonotype: The antigen is unknown.

This receptor was obtained from a woman aged 45-65 years with Graves' hyperthyroidism that later progressed to Graves' ophthalmopathy. The chain has TRBV29-1 and TRBJ2-4, with a weak D call TRBD2 (6 bases). Input material: blood. CDR3 sequence (DNA): TGCAGCGTTGAACTAGCGACGGGGCAAAACATTCAGTACTTC. Protein product: CSVELATGQNIQYF.